This T cell receptor beta chain comes out of a study of blood T cell repertoires in COVID-19. Study in general: Sample material is recorded as cDNA or gDNA derived from T cells, B-cell-depleted T cells, or PBMCs.

In the source study's methods: Quantification of nucleated cells was approximated via reference gene primer amplification. Generated by immunoSEQ multiplex PCR, the TCRdb table keeps only in-frame clones and is missing some. That table gives V, J and clone size, and the DNA gave D and trimming. The table has some 80,000 clones, approximately 90% seen once; the top ten hold 3%. The ends lost 4 bases at V and 1 base at J; junction bases unmatched: 5. Germline CDR1 is LGHNA and CDR2 is YSLEER. The CDR3 spans 15 residues. Sequencing input: peripheral blood. This TCR derives from a woman aged 50 to 60 with active or convalescent COVID-19. This chain joins TRBV4-3 and TRBJ1-1; 8 bases map to TRBD1. DNA of the CDR3: TGCGCCAGCAGCCCCTCCGGGACAGGGAACACTGAAGCTTTCTTT. It specifies CASSPSGTGNTEAFF.